Described below is a single T cell receptor (beta chain) sequence and its context. Its antigen is currently unknown. CDR3 length equals 16 residues. V was cut by 3 bases and J by 0 bases, with 11 bases left in between. Germline CDR1 WSHSY, CDR2 SAAADI. Researchers ran the PCR with 60 Vbeta and 13 Jbeta primers. TCRdb's copy holds only in-frame clones and misses some; the assay was immunoSEQ multiplex PCR. This table has 110,000 to 150,000 clones, around three quarters appearing once. These data come from a study of cytomegalovirus exposure and HLA in healthy donors. Study findings and constraints: What a later analysis showed was that several of the most significant clusters appeared linked to common viral pathogens. The study assumed roughly uniform donor sequencing depth for presence/absence analyses. Donor immune exposure was known only as CMV serostatus.

The receptor was isolated from a woman aged 18-29 years in good health and CMV-seropositive. Sequenced material: PBMCs. The rearrangement links TRBV10-2 to TRBJ2-2; TRBD2 is a possible D gene (6 bases). Written as DNA, the CDR3 is TGCGCCAGCAGTGACTTAGGCGGGACGAACACCGGGGAGCTGTTTTTT. This encodes CASSDLGGTNTGELFF.